Listed below are T cell receptor beta chains from one sample, sequenced in a study of T cell changes during pregnancy in multiple sclerosis. Method: immunoSEQ multiplex PCR; TCRdb's copy keeps in-frame clones and lacks some. The sample has tens of thousands of clones, about 92% seen once; the top ten hold 0.35% to 0.5%. Sequenced material: CD4+ T cells from peripheral blood mononuclear cells, taken in the second trimester of pregnancy. Source of these receptors: a female donor with multiple sclerosis, enrolled in a pregnancy study. Each CDR3 is given with its conserved first and last residue. Fields, in order: CDR3 protein, CDR3 length, V gene, clone size, J gene. Rows give clone size only sometimes, using once, few, many, or a class for an expanded clone.

CASSWGGLDTGELFF,15,TRBV5-1,.,TRBJ2-2
CASMQYMDTF,10,TRBV25-1,.,TRBJ1-2
CASSLGGRALTGPPYNEQFF,20,TRBV11-3,.,TRBJ2-1
CATSRVGSYNEQFF,14,TRBV15,.,TRBJ2-1
CASSQTPLTSTNEQFF,16,TRBV4-1,once,TRBJ2-1
CASSLAGGAGDTQYF,15,TRBV5-6,.,TRBJ2-3
CASSTPKAGGEQFF,14,TRBV6-5,.,TRBJ2-1
CASSVGTSGSVDYEQYF,17,TRBV5-1,.,TRBJ2-7
CASSYSGGEQFF,12,TRBV6-5,.,TRBJ2-1
CASSLVALRLPGELFF,16,TRBV7-9,once,TRBJ2-2
CASRSSGGLNTEAFF,15,TRBV27,once,TRBJ1-1
CASSERDRGSGNTIYF,16,TRBV10-2,.,TRBJ1-3
CASSLGTVSGNTIYF,15,TRBV7-2,once,TRBJ1-3
CASSGRGRPTNTEAFF,16,TRBV25-1,.,TRBJ1-1
CSVGGGAGGETDTQYF,16,TRBV29-1,.,TRBJ2-3
CASSVVAGDYNEQFF,15,TRBV9,.,TRBJ2-1
CASSEESGPYNEQFF,15,TRBV6-4,.,TRBJ2-1
CASSQDRGGDTQYF,14,TRBV7-9,.,TRBJ2-3
CASSSIPLGLAGLSDEQFF,19,TRBV7-3,.,TRBJ2-1
CASSVQGHQYF,11,TRBV5-4,.,TRBJ2-5
CASSLGVGLGITDTQYF,17,TRBV5-4,.,TRBJ2-3
CASSGRQGTGNTIYF,15,TRBV25-1,.,TRBJ1-3
CASSSGIVMETQYF,14,TRBV6-1,once,TRBJ2-5
CSVRQSAYEQFF,12,TRBV29-1,.,TRBJ2-1
CASSPRGASGTEAFF,15,TRBV9,.,TRBJ1-1
CASSGGLAHYEQYF,14,TRBV5-1,.,TRBJ2-7
CASRPSTGGSYEQYF,15,TRBV19,.,TRBJ2-7
CASSHVTAYEQYF,13,TRBV5-4,.,TRBJ2-7
CATRGGQALSFF,12,TRBV6-6,.,TRBJ1-1
CASSPRRGSGRARTGELFF,19,TRBV19,.,TRBJ2-2
CASRLGTSGNYEQYF,15,TRBV7-9,.,TRBJ2-7
CAITGLGDYNEQFF,14,TRBV10-3,.,TRBJ2-1
CASEAGTAYGYTF,13,TRBV19,.,TRBJ1-2
CASSPGDRGADTQYF,15,TRBV5-8,.,TRBJ2-3
CASTPGGNGYEQYF,14,TRBV5-5,few,TRBJ2-7